This TCR beta chain was found in a study of T-cell memory formation after mild COVID-19. Study background: Clusters were largely donor specific.

Germline trimming cut 3 bases from V and 3 bases from J; bases unmatched to any gene: 8. The CDR3 length is 15 residues. CDR1 and CDR2 (germline): DFQATT, SNEGSKA (reference sequence). As concerns this clonotype: Its target is not known.

Whole-study findings and limits: A subset of responding clones appeared in pre-infection memory, suggesting cross-reactive memory joined.

In TCRdb, the 5' RACE reads were re-called with MiXCR into one record per CDR3 protein. Altogether approximately 570,000 distinct CDR3 sequences are present, approximately 19% being singletons, with the ten largest covering about 12%. The sample was PBMCs or a T cell subset sorted from them (not recorded which). The V call is TRBV20-1, the J call TRBJ2-7; TRBD2 aligns across 10 bases. The TCR was taken from an adult woman who had mild COVID-19 (a few samples of this study predate the infection). Cell type and time point are not known. This chain's CDR3 is CSARSLAGDYYEQYF. The CDR3 DNA reads as TGCAGTGCTAGGTCCCTAGCGGGAGACTACTACGAGCAGTACTTC.